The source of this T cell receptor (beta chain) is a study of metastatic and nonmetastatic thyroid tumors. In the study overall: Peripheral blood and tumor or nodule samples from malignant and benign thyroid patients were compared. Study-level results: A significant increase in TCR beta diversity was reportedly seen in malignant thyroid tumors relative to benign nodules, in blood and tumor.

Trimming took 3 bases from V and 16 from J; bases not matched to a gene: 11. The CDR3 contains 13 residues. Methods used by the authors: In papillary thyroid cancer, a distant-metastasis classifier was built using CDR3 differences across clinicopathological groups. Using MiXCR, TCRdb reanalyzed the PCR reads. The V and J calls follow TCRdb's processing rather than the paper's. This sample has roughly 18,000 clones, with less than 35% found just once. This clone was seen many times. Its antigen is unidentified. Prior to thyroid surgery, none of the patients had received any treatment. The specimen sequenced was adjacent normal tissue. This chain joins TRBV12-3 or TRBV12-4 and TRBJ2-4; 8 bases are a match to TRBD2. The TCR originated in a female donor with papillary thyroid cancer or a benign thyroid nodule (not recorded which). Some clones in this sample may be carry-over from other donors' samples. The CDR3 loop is CASSFGLTSGYYF. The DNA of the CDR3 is TGTGCCAGCAGTTTTGGACTTACTAGCGGCTATTACTTC.